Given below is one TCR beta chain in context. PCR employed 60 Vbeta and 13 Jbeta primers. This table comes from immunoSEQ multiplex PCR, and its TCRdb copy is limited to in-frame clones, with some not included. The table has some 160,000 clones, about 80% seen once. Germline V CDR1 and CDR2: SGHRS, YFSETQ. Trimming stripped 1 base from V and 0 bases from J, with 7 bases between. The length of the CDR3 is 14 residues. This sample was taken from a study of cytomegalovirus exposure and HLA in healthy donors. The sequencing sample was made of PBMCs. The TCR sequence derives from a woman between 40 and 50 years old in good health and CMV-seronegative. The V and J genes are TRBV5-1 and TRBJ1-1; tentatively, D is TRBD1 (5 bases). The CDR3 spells CASSLSGMNTEAFF. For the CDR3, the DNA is TGCGCCAGCAGCTTGTCAGGGATGAACACTGAAGCTTTCTTT.